What follows describes a single T cell receptor (beta chain). Its antigen is undetermined. This CDR3 is 13 amino acids long. CDR1 is SGHNT and CDR2 is YYREEE in the germline V gene (reference sequence). V lost 5 bases and J 2 bases, leaving 10 bases between the germline ends. As for treatment: 10-day PBMC culture with coronavirus spike peptide pools or control peptides (ViraFEST assay). Negative selection recovered the CD4+ T cells once they had spent more than eight days in culture. This entry comes from a study of vaccination and CD4 T cells after COVID-19. Turning to the study itself: The stimulating agents, overlapping spike peptides, came from SARS-CoV-2, HCoV-NL63, HCoV-OC43 and HCoV-229E.

Cultured CD4+ T cells had their DNA profiled by the Oncomine TCR Beta short-read assay. It was from cultured CD4+ T cells that genomic DNA was extracted. TCRdb redid the calling of the PCR reads with MiXCR, one entry per CDR3 protein. Altogether around 10,000 distinct CDR3 sequences are present, approximately 71% being singletons, with the ten largest covering 7.5% to 9.5%. This clonotype was obtained from a human donor who had recovered from COVID-19. V usage is TRBV5-4 and J usage is TRBJ1-2; a weak D match, TRBD1 (6 bases). The sample consisted of CD4+ T cells from blood, cultured in vitro, taken before SARS-CoV-2 vaccination. The CDR3 region has the DNA TGTGCCAGCAGTCAACAGGGAAACTATGGCTACACCTTC. It specifies CASSQQGNYGYTF.